This T cell receptor beta chain is drawn from a study of beta chain features in type 1 diabetes. Blood was drawn once from each donor into heparinised tubes. The draws averaged around 110 mL. With V trimmed by 3 bases and J by 3 bases, 5 bases remained unmatched. CDR3 length equals 15 residues. Germline V gene data show CDR1 as ENHRY and CDR2 as SYGVKD. Expressed TCRB transcripts were sequenced, since all the RNA that had been isolated was reverse transcribed. Clones were sequenced by immunoSEQ multiplex PCR, and TCRdb holds only the in-frame ones, with some missing. The table includes 860,000 or so clones, around a sixth detected once.

The source is a woman between 18 and 29 years old in good health. This chain connects TRBV10-3 to TRBJ2-7, with TRBD1 matching 10 bases. The specimen was naive CD4+ T cells from blood. The DNA for the CDR3 is TGTGCCATCAGTGATCCGGGACAGGGGTTCTACGAGCAGTACTTC. Encoded protein: CAISDPGQGFYEQYF.